Presented here are 17 T cell receptor beta chains from one specimen sequenced in a study of control samples from healthy donors and cancer patients. The table came from immunoSEQ multiplex PCR; TCRdb's copy has only in-frame clones and leaves some out. This table has fewer than 200,000 clones, roughly 92% appearing once. The sequenced sample consisted of blood. All receptors derive from a man between 25 and 39 years old in good health.

The chain uses TRBV3-1 (or the pseudogene TRBV3-2) and TRBJ2-1, with TRBD2 matching 10 bases. Looked up from germline, CDR1 is LGHDT and CDR2 is YNNKEL (reference sequence). This CDR3 has 15 residues. V gave up 1 base and J gave up 10 bases; unmatched junction bases: 7. CDR3 region: CASSQALAGVGEQFF. The CDR3 DNA is TGTGCCAGCAGCCAAGCTCTAGCGGGAGTGGGAGAGCAGTTCTTC.

The J gene is TRBJ1-5, the V gene TRBV6-5; D is possibly TRBD1 (5 bases). The CDR3 is made up of 14 amino acids. V shed 6 bases and J shed 5 bases, with 14 bases lying between them. Germline V gene data show CDR1 as MNHEY and CDR2 as SVGAGI. The CDR3 DNA follows: TGTGCCAGCAGGATAGGACAAAGGGATCAGCCCCAGCATTTT. Its protein is CASRIGQRDQPQHF.

The chain uses TRBV5-8 and TRBJ2-7; D tentatively reads TRBD1 or TRBD2 (5 bases each). This CDR3 contains 15 residues. V was cut by 4 bases and J by 0 bases, with 14 bases left in between. Germline values: CDR1 SGHTS, CDR2 YDEGEE. Here the CDR3 reads CASSPGASLSYEQYF. The CDR3 DNA reads as TGTGCCAGCAGCCCCGGGGCTAGCCTCTCCTACGAGCAGTACTTC.

This clone was observed a single time. The chain employs TRBV4-1 and TRBJ2-7; 7 bases fit TRBD1. CDR1 MGHRA and CDR2 YSYEKL come from the germline V gene. This CDR3 region has 16 residues. The junction had 5 bases not matched to a gene; V was cut back by 0 bases and J by 0 bases. In DNA form, the CDR3 reads TGCGCCAGCAGCCAAGATCTCACAGGGGCCTCCTACGAGCAGTACTTC. Its protein is CASSQDLTGASYEQYF.

This clone was recorded once. The gene calls are TRBV5-1 and TRBJ1-1; tentative D call: TRBD1 (6 bases). Germline lookup yields CDR1 SGHRS and CDR2 YFSETQ. V gave up 4 bases and J gave up 5 bases, with 18 bases separating them. CDR3 length equals 15 residues. CDR3 coding DNA: TGCGCCAGCAGCCAAGCGGAGACAGGTAAAACTGAAGCTTTCTTT. Its translation is CASSQAETGKTEAFF.

On this clone: At one end the junction does not follow the germline gene, possibly because of a read error. The V call is TRBV7-2, the J call TRBJ2-2, with 8 positions matching TRBD1. Germline V gene lookup returns CDR1 SGHTA and CDR2 FQGNSA. The CDR3 totals 15 residues. This chain's CDR3 is CASNLGQGNTGELFF. The CDR3 DNA reads as TGTGCCAGCAACTTAGGACAGGGAAACACCGGGGAGCTGTTTTTT.

The chain recombines TRBV6-5 with TRBJ2-3; TRBD2 might be the D (5 bases). Germline V gives CDR1 MNHEY, CDR2 SVGAGI. This CDR3 contains 15 residues. V lost 6 bases, J lost 3 bases, and 16 bases lay in between. CDR3 loop: CASRPGLQWTDTQYF. CDR3 coding DNA: TGTGCCAGCAGACCCGGACTGCAATGGACAGATACGCAGTATTTT.

This clone has only a few counts. This chain uses TRBV5-8 with TRBJ1-5; 7 bases line up with TRBD1. The germline gives CDR1 SGHTS, CDR2 YDEGEE. This CDR3 is 16 amino acids long. Unmatched junction bases numbered 14, after V lost 5 bases and J lost 6 bases. Written as DNA, the CDR3 is TGTGCCAGCAGGTTTTTCGGGACAGCGGCCGCTCAGCCCCAGCATTTT. It yields the protein CASRFFGTAAAQPQHF. The variable domain in full, with the rest retrieved from reference TRBV5-8 and TRBJ1-5, is EAGVTQSPTHLIKTRGQQATLRCSPISGHTSVYWYQQALGLGLQFLLWYDEGEERNRGNFPPRFSGRQFPNYSSELNVNALELEDSALYLCASRFFGTAAAQPQHFGDGTRLSIL.

The J gene is TRBJ2-5, the V gene TRBV6-2 or TRBV6-3, with TRBD1 matching over 7 bases. V was clipped by 5 bases and J by 1 base; unmatched bases: 7. The length of the CDR3 is 15 residues. Germline CDR1 is MNHEY and CDR2 is SVGEGT. The CDR3 loop reads CASSRTTGRQETQYF. CDR3 DNA: TGTGCCAGCAGTCGGACGACAGGGCGCCAAGAGACCCAGTACTTC.

V is TRBV20-1 and J is TRBJ1-1; 7 bases are a match to TRBD1. CDR1 and CDR2 (germline): DFQATT, SNEGSKA (reference sequence). V was pared by 3 bases and J by 4 bases, with 11 bases of the junction left unmatched. The CDR3 length is 15 residues. The CDR3 nucleotides read TGCAGTGCTAGTGGCAGGGGGAGTTTAGGCACTGAAGCTTTCTTT. Its protein product is CSASGRGSLGTEAFF.

J is TRBJ2-7 and V is TRBV9; 8 bases match TRBD2. Germline assignment: CDR1 SGDLS and CDR2 YYNGEE. J lost 6 bases, V lost 0 bases, and 11 bases had no gene match. The CDR3 has 16 amino acids. The CDR3 sequence: CASSVAYGRALSEQYF. The DNA for the CDR3 is TGTGCCAGCAGCGTAGCTTACGGGAGGGCGCTGAGCGAGCAGTACTTC. Looking up the rest from reference TRBV9 and TRBJ2-7 gives the full variable domain: DSGVTQTPKHLITATGQRVTLRCSPRSGDLSVYWYQQSLDQGLQFLIQYYNGEERAKGNILERFSAQQFPDLHSELNLSSLELGDSALYFCASSVAYGRALSEQYFGPGTRLTVT.

The chain combines TRBV20-1 with TRBJ1-6; 7 bases are shared with TRBD1. The CDR3 has 13 amino acids. V lost 3 bases, J lost 7 bases, and 3 bases stayed unmatched. Germline CDR1 reads DFQATT; CDR2 reads SNEGSKA (reference sequence). The CDR3 DNA reads TGCAGTGCTAGTCCAGGGGGAAATTCACCCCTCCACTTT. Protein product: CSASPGGNSPLHF.

This chain connects TRBV7-2 to TRBJ1-6; possible D gene TRBD1, 5 bases. The CDR3 covers 16 residues. CDR1 is SGHTA, CDR2 FQGNSA, per germline. V shed 3 bases and J shed 6 bases, with 15 bases lying between them. CDR3 loop: CASSFATGRINSPLHF. The DNA of the CDR3 is TGTGCCAGCAGCTTTGCGACGGGACGGATTAATTCACCCCTCCACTTT.

This chain links TRBV9 with TRBJ1-1, with a weak D call TRBD1 (5 bases). CDR1 SGDLS and CDR2 YYNGEE come from the germline V gene. The CDR3 has 12 amino acids. Trimming pared 0 bases from V and 8 bases from J, leaving 8 bases between. The CDR3 DNA reads TGTGCCAGCAGCGTAGGCCAGGGCGAAGCTTTCTTT. It is translated as CASSVGQGEAFF.

The J gene is TRBJ2-6, the V gene TRBV28; D possibly corresponds to TRBD1 (5 bases). Trimming removed 7 bases at V and 2 bases at J, with 18 bases between. Germline V CDR1 and CDR2: MDHEN, SYDVKM. The CDR3 runs to 17 residues. The CDR3 nucleotides read TGTGCCAGCACCCTTGCACAGGCGTCGGCTGGGGCCAACGTCCTGACTTTC. It encodes CASTLAQASAGANVLTF.

The CDR3 here is CASSFLGLTGELFF. The CDR3 DNA sequence: TGCGCCAGCAGCTTCCTCGGGCTCACCGGGGAGCTGTTTTTT. The genes are TRBV5-1 and TRBJ2-2; D uncertain. V shed 2 bases and J shed 4 bases, with 9 bases lying between them. The CDR3 contains 14 residues. Germline assignment: CDR1 SGHRS and CDR2 YFSETQ.

J is TRBJ1-5 and V is TRBV4-2, with a weak D call TRBD1 (5 bases). The CDR3 has 14 residues. Per the germline V gene, CDR1 is LGHNA and CDR2 is YNFKEQ. V was shortened by 0 bases and J by 4 bases, with 7 bases between the two germline ends. The CDR3 loop is CASSQDWGNQPQHF. DNA of the CDR3: TGTGCCAGCAGCCAAGATTGGGGGAATCAGCCCCAGCATTTT.